This T cell receptor (beta chain) came from a study of blood T cell repertoires in COVID-19. Across the whole study: The origin of the acute and convalescent COVID-19 samples was the United States, Italy and Spain.

During active infection, Seattle patients enrolled and were then monitored through disease. The ends lost 5 bases at V and 8 bases at J; junction bases unmatched: 10. Germline V gives CDR1 LNHDA, CDR2 SQIVND (reference sequence). There are 16 residues in the CDR3. TCRdb's table, derived via immunoSEQ multiplex PCR, lists solely in-frame clones and lacks some. Among 150,000 to 200,000 clones, 70% to 85% were seen once, and the ten largest hold around 6.9%. Sequencing input: peripheral blood. The TCR was taken from a man older than 75 with COVID-19, enrolled during active disease. The gene calls are TRBV19 and TRBJ2-1; 12 nucleotides align to TRBD2. CDR3 residues: CASSSSLAGGGDEQFF. CDR3 in DNA: TGTGCCAGTAGTTCCTCACTAGCGGGGGGCGGGGATGAGCAGTTCTTC.